A selection of T cell receptor beta chains follows, all from one sample in a study of T cells in localized non-small cell lung cancer. This table comes from immunoSEQ multiplex PCR, and its TCRdb copy is limited to in-frame clones, with some not included. Here the sample spans approximately 3,000 clones, about 24% being singletons. Sequenced material: normal lung tissue next to the tumor, taken before any cancer treatment. These receptors all come from a man between 40 and 70 years old with stage III squamous cell lung carcinoma. The CDR3 runs from the conserved cysteine through the conserved F or W. The D gene is left open where the match is weak. Expanded clones get a size class; other rows say once, few or many, or leave the size out.

TRBV15	medium-sized	TRBJ1-4	NA	14	TGTGCCACCAGCAGAGAAGGAGTTTGGGACGGAGAGTTTTTT	CATSREGVWDGEFF
TRBV6-8	NA	TRBJ2-3	NA	15	TGTGCCAGCAGTTACGGGGGGACAAGCACAGATACGCAGTATTTT	CASSYGGTSTDTQYF
TRBV18	once	TRBJ1-2	TRBD1	15	TGTGCCAGCTCACCAAATACAGGGGGCGACTATGGCTACACCTTC	CASSPNTGGDYGYTF
TRBV28	NA	TRBJ1-4	NA	16	TGTGCCAGCACCTTGGGCGGGGAGCAGGGTAATGAAAAACTGTTTTTT	CASTLGGEQGNEKLFF
TRBV28	few	TRBJ1-2	TRBD1	13	TGTGCCAGCAGTGTGGACAGGGGTGGCGGCTACACCTTC	CASSVDRGGGYTF
TRBV19	NA	TRBJ1-1	TRBD1	14	TGTGCCTTAGGGACAGGGGGCCTGAACACTGAAGCTTTCTTT	CALGTGGLNTEAFF
TRBV14	once	TRBJ1-2	NA	13	TGTGCCAGCAGCCAAGCGCGGAACGGGCGCTACACCTTC	CASSQARNGRYTF
TRBV11-3	NA	TRBJ1-6	TRBD1	16	TGTGCCAGCAGCTTGGTGGGACAGGGAGCCTATTCACCCCTCCACTTT	CASSLVGQGAYSPLHF
TRBV25-1	NA	TRBJ1-4	TRBD1	13	TGTGCCAGTCGGGGACAGGGGGATGAAAAACTGTTTTTT	CASRGQGDEKLFF
TRBV6-8	NA	TRBJ2-4	NA	17	TGTGCCAGCAGTTACTCCGGGCAGAAGCTCCGTCAGGACATTCAGTACTTC	CASSYSGQKLRQDIQYF
TRBV6-8	large	TRBJ1-4	NA	13	TGTGCCAGCAGTGCCGATCAGCAGGGGCAACTGTTTTTT	CASSADQQGQLFF
TRBV25-1	NA	TRBJ2-3	NA	14	TGTGCCAGCAGTGACCCAGGGTCAGCAGATACGCAGTATTTT	CASSDPGSADTQYF
TRBV6-8	NA	TRBJ1-6	TRBD1	19	TGTGCCAGCAGTGGCGGAGGGGGCCTGGTGGGCTCCTATAATTCACCCCTCCACTTT	CASSGGGGLVGSYNSPLHF
TRBV6-8	NA	TRBJ1-2	NA	13	TGTGCCAGCACCAAGGAAGGAAACTATGGCTACACCTTC	CASTKEGNYGYTF
TRBV7-5	few	TRBJ1-5	NA	16	TGTGCCAGCAGGGTCTCGGGGGGTTTCGACAATCAGCCCCAGCATTTT	CASRVSGGFDNQPQHF
TRBV28	few	TRBJ1-1	NA	13	TGTGCCAGCAGTTACAGGGATGGCACTGAAGCTTTCTTT	CASSYRDGTEAFF
TRBV12-5	few	TRBJ1-2	NA	12	TGTGCCACCCGACTCGGGGGCTATGGCTACACCTTC	CATRLGGYGYTF
TRBV28	NA	TRBJ1-3	NA	14	TGTGCCAGCAGTTTGCATGGAGCTGGAAACACCATATATTTT	CASSLHGAGNTIYF
TRBV29-1	NA	TRBJ2-3	NA	12	TGCAGCGTTCGAAAAGTGGGGGATACGCAGTATTTT	CSVRKVGDTQYF